What follows is one T cell receptor (beta chain) and its context. Sequencing used immunoSEQ multiplex PCR; TCRdb keeps in-frame clones, though not all of them. The data show approximately 92,000 clones, about 80% seen once. The sample originates from a study of OX40 agonist ivuxolimab in advanced cancers. Study in general: Ivuxolimab was administered intravenously to patients at 0.01 to 10 mg/kg every 2 weeks. Partial responses occurred in Three dose-escalation patients, one with hepatocellular carcinoma and two with cutaneous melanoma.

Germline-derived CDR1 and CDR2 are SGHNT and YENEEA. The CDR3 totals 15 residues. V dropped 5 bases and J dropped 6; count of bases not matched to a gene: 10. V usage is TRBV11-3 and J usage is TRBJ2-1, with 7 bases matching TRBD1. The receptor comes from an adult with an advanced solid tumor such as melanoma, head and neck, liver or kidney cancer. The material was CD4+ or CD8+ T cells sorted from blood, obtained in a trial of the OX40 agonist ivuxolimab. The chain's CDR3 is CASSLRQGPPNEQFF. CDR3 DNA: TGTGCCAGCAGCCTTCGACAGGGACCCCCCAATGAGCAGTTCTTC.